This passage covers 7 T cell receptor beta chains from one sample sequenced in a study of blood T cell repertoires in COVID-19 (dated by TCRdb to 2020 to 2021). Receptor amplification or capture employed the immunoSEQ multiplex PCR assay. In TCRdb, the immuneACCESS table is reduced to in-frame sequences with V and J assigned. These tables do not hold every clone; where another copy was compared, an unresolved V gene accounts for under half, and the others remain unexplained. In all, the sample holds approximately 140,000 clones, and approximately 80% of those were seen once. The ten largest make up approximately 6.1% of the sample. The specimen sequenced was peripheral blood. The receptors derive from a human donor in a cohort sampled during active COVID-19.

This sequence joins TRBV19 and TRBJ2-5; 9 positions match TRBD2. V gave up 3 bases and J gave up 2 bases; unmatched junction bases: 10. From germline, CDR1 is LNHDA and CDR2 SQIVND (reference sequence). CDR3 size: 17 residues. CDR3 DNA: TGTGCCAGTAGTATGGGGACCCCTAGCGGGGAGCAAGAGACCCAGTACTTC. Residues: CASSMGTPSGEQETQYF.

This clone has a handful of counts. The rearrangement links TRBV4-2 to TRBJ1-6, with TRBD1 matching 10 bases. CDR3 length equals 16 residues. Germline CDR1 reads LGHNA; CDR2 reads YNFKEQ. The J segment lost 7 bases and the V segment lost 1 base, leaving 4 bases of the junction unmatched. CDR3 sequence: CASSQVAGQGNSPLHF. In DNA form, the CDR3 reads TGTGCCAGCAGCCAAGTCGCGGGACAGGGGAATTCACCCCTCCACTTT.

V and J are TRBV2 and TRBJ1-2, with 9 bases matching TRBD1. CDR3 length: 13 residues. CDR1 and CDR2 from the germline V gene are SNHLY and FYNNEI. V was clipped by 6 bases and J by 8 bases; unmatched bases: 7. Here the CDR3 reads CASSLDRGAGYTF. In DNA, the CDR3 is TGTGCCAGCAGCCTGGACAGGGGTGCAGGCTACACCTTC.

The chain is built from TRBV4-1 and TRBJ2-3, with 9 bases lining up with TRBD2. V lost 4 bases, J lost 5 bases, and 13 bases stayed unmatched. This CDR3 is built from 17 residues. In germline, CDR1 is MGHRA, CDR2 YSYEKL. CDR3: CASSPSGASGAGDTQYF. CDR3 nucleotide sequence: TGCGCCAGCAGCCCCTCCGGGGCTAGCGGGGCGGGAGATACGCAGTATTTT.

CDR3 nucleotides: TGTGCCAGCATTCCCAGGTCAGGCGCTCTTAGTGGCTACACCTTC. Its protein is CASIPRSGALSGYTF. J is TRBJ1-2 and V is TRBV7-2; unclear D gene. The CDR3 has 15 residues. CDR1 is SGHTA, CDR2 FQGNSA, per germline. V was clipped by 7 bases and J by 7 bases, with 22 bases between them.

V usage is TRBV9 and J usage is TRBJ2-7; 11 bases are a match to TRBD1. The V gene end was trimmed by 3 bases and the J gene end by 1 base; junction bases not matched to a gene: 3. This CDR3 is built from 15 residues. CDR1 is SGDLS and CDR2 is YYNGEE in the germline V gene. Here the CDR3 DNA reads TGTGCCAGCAGCGCGGACAGGGGGCTTTCCTACGAGCAGTACTTC. Translation: CASSADRGLSYEQYF. Based on the CDR3 plus reference TRBV9 and TRBJ2-7, the full variable domain is DSGVTQTPKHLITATGQRVTLRCSPRSGDLSVYWYQQSLDQGLQFLIQYYNGEERAKGNILERFSAQQFPDLHSELNLSSLELGDSALYFCASSADRGLSYEQYFGPGTRLTVT.

The chain couples TRBV4-3 to TRBJ2-7, with D possibly TRBD1 on 5 matching bases. V dropped 2 bases and J dropped 3 bases, with 11 bases sitting between them. Germline V gives CDR1 LGHNA, CDR2 YSLEER. The length of the CDR3 is 14 residues. The CDR3 DNA is TGCGCCAGCAGCCAATTCATCAGGGACTACGAGCAGTACTTC. Translating it yields CASSQFIRDYEQYF.